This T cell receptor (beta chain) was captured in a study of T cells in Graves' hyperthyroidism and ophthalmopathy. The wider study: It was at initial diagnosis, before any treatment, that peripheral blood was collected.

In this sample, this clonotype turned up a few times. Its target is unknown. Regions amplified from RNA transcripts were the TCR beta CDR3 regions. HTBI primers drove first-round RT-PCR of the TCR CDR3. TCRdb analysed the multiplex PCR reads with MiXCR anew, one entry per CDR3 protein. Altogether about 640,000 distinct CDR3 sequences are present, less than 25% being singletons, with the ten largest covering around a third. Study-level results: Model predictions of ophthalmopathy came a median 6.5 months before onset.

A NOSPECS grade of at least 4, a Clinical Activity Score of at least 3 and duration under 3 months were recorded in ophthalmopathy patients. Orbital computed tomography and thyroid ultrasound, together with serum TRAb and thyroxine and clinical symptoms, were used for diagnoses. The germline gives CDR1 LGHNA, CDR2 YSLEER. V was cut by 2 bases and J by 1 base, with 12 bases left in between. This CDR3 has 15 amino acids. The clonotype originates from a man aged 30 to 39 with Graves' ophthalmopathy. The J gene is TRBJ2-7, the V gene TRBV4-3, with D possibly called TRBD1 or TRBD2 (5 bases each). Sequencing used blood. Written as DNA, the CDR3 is TGCGCCAGCAGCCAATGGGACGGAAAGTCCTACGAGCAGTACTTC. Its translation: CASSQWDGKSYEQYF.